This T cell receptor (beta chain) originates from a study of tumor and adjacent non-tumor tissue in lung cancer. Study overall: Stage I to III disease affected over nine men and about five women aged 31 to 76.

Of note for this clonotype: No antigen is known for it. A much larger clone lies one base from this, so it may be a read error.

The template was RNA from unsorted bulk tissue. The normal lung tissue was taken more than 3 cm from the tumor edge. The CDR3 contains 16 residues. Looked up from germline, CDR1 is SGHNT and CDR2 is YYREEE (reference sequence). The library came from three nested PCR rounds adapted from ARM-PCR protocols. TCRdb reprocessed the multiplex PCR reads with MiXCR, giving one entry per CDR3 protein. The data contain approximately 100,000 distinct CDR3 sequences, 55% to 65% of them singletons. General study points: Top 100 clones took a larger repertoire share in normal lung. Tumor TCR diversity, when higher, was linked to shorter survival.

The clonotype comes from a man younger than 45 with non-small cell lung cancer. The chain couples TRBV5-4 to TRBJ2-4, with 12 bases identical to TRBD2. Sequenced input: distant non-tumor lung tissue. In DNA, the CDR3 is TGTACCAGCAGCTTGGGGGGTCTAGCGGGGGGGCGCGGCCAGTACTTC. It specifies CTSSLGGLAGGRGQYF.